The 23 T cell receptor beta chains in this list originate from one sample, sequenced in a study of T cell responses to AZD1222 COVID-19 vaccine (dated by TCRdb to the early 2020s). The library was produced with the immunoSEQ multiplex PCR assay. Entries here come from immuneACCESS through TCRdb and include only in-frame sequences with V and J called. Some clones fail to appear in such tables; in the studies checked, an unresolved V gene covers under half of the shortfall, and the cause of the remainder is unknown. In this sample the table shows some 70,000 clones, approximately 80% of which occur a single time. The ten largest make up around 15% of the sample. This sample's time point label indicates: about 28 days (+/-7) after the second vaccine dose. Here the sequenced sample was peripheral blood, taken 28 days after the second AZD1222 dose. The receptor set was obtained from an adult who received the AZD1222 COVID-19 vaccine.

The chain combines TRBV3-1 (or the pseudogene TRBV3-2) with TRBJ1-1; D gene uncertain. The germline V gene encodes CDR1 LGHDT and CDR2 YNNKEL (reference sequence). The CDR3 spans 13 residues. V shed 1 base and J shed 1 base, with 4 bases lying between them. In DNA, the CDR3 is TGTGCCAGCAGCCAAGTTAAGAACACTGAAGCTTTCTTT. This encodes CASSQVKNTEAFF.

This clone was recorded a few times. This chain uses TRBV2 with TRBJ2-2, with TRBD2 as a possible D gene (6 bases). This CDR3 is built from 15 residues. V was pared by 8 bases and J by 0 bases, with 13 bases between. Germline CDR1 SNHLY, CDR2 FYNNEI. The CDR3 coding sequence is TGTGCCAGCTTTCGCGGGGCGGCGAACACCGGGGAGCTGTTTTTT. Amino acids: CASFRGAANTGELFF.

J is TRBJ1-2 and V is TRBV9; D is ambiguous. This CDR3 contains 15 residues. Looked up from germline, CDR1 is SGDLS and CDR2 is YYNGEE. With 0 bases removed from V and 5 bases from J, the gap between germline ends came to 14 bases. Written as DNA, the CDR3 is TGTGCCAGCAGCGTAGGGGTAATTGGGCGTTATGGCTACACCTTC. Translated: CASSVGVIGRYGYTF. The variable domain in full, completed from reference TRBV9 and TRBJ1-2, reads DSGVTQTPKHLITATGQRVTLRCSPRSGDLSVYWYQQSLDQGLQFLIQYYNGEERAKGNILERFSAQQFPDLHSELNLSSLELGDSALYFCASSVGVIGRYGYTFGSGTRLTVV.

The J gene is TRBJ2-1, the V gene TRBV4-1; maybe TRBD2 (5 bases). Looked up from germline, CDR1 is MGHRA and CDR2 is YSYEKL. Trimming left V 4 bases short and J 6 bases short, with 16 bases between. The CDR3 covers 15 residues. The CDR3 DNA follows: TGCGCCAGCAGCCCCGGCGCGGGCAGGTCCAATGAGCAGTTCTTC. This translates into CASSPGAGRSNEQFF.

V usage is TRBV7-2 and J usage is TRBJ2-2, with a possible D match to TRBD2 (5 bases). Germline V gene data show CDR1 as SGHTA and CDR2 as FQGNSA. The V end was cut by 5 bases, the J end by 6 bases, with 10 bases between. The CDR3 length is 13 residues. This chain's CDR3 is CASSLERAGELFF. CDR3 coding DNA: TGTGCCAGCAGCCTGGAGAGGGCCGGGGAGCTGTTTTTT.

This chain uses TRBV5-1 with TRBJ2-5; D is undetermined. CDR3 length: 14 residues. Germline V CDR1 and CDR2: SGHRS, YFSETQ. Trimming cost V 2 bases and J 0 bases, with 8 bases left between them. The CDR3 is CASSFSGYQETQYF. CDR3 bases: TGCGCCAGCAGCTTTAGTGGGTACCAAGAGACCCAGTACTTC.

CDR3 loop: CASSLEGSGAEAFF. The CDR3 DNA follows: TGCGCCAGCAGCTTGGAAGGAAGTGGGGCTGAAGCTTTCTTT. The chain carries TRBV5-1 and TRBJ1-1; D is unclear. CDR1 SGHRS and CDR2 YFSETQ come from the germline V gene. Between the trimmed V and J ends, which lost 0 bases and 6 bases, there was a span of 12 bases. The CDR3 spans 14 residues.

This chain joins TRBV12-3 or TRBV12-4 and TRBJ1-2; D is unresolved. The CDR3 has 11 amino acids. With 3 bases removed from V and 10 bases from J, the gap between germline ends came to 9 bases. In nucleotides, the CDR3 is TGTGCCAGCAGTTTGGGCTCGGCCTACACCTTC. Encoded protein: CASSLGSAYTF.

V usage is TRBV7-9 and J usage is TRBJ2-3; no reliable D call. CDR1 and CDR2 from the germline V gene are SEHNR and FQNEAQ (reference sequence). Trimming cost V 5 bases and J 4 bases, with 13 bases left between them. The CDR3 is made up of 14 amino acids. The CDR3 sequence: CASSKQGEPDTQYF. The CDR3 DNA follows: TGTGCCAGCAGCAAACAAGGAGAACCAGATACGCAGTATTTT.

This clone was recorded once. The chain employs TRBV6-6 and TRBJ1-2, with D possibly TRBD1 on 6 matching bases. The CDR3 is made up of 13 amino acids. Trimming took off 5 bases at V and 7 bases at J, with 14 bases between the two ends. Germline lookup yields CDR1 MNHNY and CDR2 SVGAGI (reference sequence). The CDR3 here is CASSPGGASGYTF. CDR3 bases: TGTGCCAGCAGTCCCGGGGGGGCATCTGGCTACACCTTC.

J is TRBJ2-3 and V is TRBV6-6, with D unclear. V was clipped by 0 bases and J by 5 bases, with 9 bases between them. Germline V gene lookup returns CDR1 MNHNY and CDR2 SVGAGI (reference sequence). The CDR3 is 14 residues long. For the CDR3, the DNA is TGTGCCAGCAGTTACTCGCAAGGCAGAGATACGCAGTATTTT. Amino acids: CASSYSQGRDTQYF.

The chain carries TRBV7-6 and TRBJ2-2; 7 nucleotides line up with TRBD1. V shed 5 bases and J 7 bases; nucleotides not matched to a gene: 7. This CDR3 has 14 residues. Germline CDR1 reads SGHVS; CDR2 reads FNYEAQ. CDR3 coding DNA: TGTGCCAGCAGCCAGACAGGGAACTTCGGGGAGCTGTTTTTT. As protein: CASSQTGNFGELFF.

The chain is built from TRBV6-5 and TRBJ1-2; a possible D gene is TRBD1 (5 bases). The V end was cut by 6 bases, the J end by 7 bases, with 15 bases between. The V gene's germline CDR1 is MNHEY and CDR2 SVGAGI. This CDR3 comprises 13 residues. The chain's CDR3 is CASSPGQYRGYTF. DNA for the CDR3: TGTGCCAGCAGCCCAGGACAATACCGTGGCTACACCTTC.

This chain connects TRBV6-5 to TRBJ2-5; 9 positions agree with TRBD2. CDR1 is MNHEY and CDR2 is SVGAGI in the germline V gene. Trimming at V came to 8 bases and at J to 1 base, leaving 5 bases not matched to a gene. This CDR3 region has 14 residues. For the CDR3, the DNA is TGTGCCAGCCTAGCGGGAACGGCCCAAGAGACCCAGTACTTC. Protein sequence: CASLAGTAQETQYF.

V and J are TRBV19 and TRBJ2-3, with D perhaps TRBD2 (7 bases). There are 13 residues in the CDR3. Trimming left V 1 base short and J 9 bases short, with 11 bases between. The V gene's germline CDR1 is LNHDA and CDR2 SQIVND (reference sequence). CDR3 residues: CASSIGGGDTQYF. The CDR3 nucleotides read TGTGCCAGTAGTATAGGCGGGGGCGACACGCAGTATTTT.

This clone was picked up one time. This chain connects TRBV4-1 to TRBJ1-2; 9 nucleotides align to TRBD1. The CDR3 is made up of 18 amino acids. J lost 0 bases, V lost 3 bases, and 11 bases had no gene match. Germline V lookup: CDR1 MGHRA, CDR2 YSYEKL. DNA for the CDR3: TGCGCCAGCAGCCAGGAAGGGACAGGGTTATATTCTAACTATGGCTACACCTTC. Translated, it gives CASSQEGTGLYSNYGYTF.

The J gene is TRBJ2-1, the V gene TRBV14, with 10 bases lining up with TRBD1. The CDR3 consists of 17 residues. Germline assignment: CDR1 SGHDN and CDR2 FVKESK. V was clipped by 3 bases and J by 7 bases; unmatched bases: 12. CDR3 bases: TGTGCCAGCAGCCACCTGCGACAGGGGGCGCCTCTTAATGAGCAGTTCTTC. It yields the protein CASSHLRQGAPLNEQFF.

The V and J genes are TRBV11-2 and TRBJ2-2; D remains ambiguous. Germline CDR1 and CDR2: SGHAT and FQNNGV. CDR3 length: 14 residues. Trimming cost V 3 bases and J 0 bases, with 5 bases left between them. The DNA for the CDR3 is TGTGCCAGCAGCTTGGTCGCGAACACCGGGGAGCTGTTTTTT. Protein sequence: CASSLVANTGELFF.

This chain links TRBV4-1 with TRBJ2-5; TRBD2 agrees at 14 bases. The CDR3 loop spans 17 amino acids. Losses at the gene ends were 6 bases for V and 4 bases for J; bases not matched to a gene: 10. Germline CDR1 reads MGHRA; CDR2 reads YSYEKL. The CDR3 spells CASRMTSGGAAGETQYF. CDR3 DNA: TGCGCCAGCAGGATGACTAGCGGGGGGGCCGCGGGAGAGACCCAGTACTTC.

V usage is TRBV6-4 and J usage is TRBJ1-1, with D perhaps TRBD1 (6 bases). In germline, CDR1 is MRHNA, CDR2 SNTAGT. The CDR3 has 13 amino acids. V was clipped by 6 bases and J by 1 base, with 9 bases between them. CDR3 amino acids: CASRRGENTEAFF. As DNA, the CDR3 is TGTGCCAGCAGGAGGGGGGAGAACACTGAAGCTTTCTTT.

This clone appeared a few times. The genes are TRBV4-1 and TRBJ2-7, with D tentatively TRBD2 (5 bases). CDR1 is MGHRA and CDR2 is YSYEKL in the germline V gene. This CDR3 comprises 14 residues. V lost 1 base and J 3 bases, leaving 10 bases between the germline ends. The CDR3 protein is CASSQASGRYEQYF. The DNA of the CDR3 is TGCGCCAGCAGCCAAGCGAGCGGTCGCTACGAGCAGTACTTC.

In DNA form, the CDR3 reads TGTGCCAGCAGTGGAGCGGGGACAGGGACATATAATTCACCCCTCCACTTT. Translation gives CASSGAGTGTYNSPLHF. J is TRBJ1-6 and V is TRBV6-1; 9 nucleotides align to TRBD1. Trimming at V came to 4 bases and at J to 4 bases, leaving 8 bases not matched to a gene. The germline CDR1 and CDR2 sequences are MNHNS and SASEGT. This CDR3 comprises 17 residues.

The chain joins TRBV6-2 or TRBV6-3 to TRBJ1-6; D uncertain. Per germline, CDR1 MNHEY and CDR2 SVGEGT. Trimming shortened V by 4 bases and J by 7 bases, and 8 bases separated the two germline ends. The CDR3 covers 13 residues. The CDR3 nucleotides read TGTGCCAGCAGTTCGCGAGTCAATTCACCCCTCCACTTT. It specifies CASSSRVNSPLHF.